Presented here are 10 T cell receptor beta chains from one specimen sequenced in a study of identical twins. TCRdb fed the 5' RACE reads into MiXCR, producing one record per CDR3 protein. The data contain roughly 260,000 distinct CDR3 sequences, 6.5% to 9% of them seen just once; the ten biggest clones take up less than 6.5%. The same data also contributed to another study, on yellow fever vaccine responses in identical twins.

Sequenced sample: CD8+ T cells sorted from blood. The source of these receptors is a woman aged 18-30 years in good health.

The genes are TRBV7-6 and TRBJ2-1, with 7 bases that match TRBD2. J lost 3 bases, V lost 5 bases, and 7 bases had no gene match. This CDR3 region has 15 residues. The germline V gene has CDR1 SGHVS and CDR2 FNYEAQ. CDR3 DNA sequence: TGTGCCAGCAGCCCACCGGGGGGACTCTACAATGAGCAGTTCTTC. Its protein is CASSPPGGLYNEQFF.

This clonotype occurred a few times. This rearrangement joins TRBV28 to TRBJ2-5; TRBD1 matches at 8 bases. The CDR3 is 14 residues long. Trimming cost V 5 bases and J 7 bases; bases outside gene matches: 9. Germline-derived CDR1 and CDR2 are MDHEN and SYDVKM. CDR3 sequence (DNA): TGTGCCAGCAGTCCCCCTCCAGGGGGCCTGACCCAGTACTTC. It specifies CASSPPPGGLTQYF.

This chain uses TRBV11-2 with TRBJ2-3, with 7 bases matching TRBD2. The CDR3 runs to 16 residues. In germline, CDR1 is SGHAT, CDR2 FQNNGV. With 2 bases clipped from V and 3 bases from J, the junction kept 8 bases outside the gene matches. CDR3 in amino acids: CASSLKRDPATDTQYF. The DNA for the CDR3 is TGTGCCAGCAGCTTAAAGCGGGATCCCGCAACAGATACGCAGTATTTT.

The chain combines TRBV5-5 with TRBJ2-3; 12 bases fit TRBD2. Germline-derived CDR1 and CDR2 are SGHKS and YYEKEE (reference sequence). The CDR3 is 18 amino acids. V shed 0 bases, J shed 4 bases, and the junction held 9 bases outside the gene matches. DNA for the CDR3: TGTGCCAGCAGCTTGGTCCCTAGCGGGGGGGCCAAGGCAGATACGCAGTATTTT. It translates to CASSLVPSGGAKADTQYF.

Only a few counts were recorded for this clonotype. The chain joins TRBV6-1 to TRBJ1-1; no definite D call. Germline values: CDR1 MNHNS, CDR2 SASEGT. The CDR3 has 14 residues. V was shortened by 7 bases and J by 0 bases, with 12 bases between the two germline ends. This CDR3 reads CASIVGGMNTEAFF. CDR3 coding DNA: TGTGCCAGCATCGTAGGAGGTATGAACACTGAAGCTTTCTTT.

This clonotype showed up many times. The DNA of the CDR3 is TGCGCCAGCAGCCGGGGAGGAGGGGGTGTGGGTCTCCAAGAGACCCAGTACTTC. Amino acids: CASSRGGGGVGLQETQYF. The chain employs TRBV4-1 and TRBJ2-5; D possibly uses TRBD1 or TRBD2 (6 bases each). This CDR3 is 18 amino acids long. Between the trimmed V and J ends, which lost 4 bases and 1 base, there was a span of 22 bases. Per the germline V gene, CDR1 is MGHRA and CDR2 is YSYEKL.

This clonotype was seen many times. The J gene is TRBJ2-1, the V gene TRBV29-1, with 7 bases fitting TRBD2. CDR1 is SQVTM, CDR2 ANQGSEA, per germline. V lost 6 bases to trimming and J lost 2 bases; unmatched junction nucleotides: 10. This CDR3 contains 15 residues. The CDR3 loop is CSVVTAGRTYNEQFF. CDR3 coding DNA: TGCAGCGTCGTCACAGCGGGACGAACCTACAATGAGCAGTTCTTC.

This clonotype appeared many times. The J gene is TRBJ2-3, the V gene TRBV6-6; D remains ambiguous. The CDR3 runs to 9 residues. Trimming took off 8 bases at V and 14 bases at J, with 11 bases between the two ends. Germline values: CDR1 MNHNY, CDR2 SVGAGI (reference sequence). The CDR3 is CASGTLPYF. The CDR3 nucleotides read TGTGCCAGCGGAACTCTGCCGTATTTT.

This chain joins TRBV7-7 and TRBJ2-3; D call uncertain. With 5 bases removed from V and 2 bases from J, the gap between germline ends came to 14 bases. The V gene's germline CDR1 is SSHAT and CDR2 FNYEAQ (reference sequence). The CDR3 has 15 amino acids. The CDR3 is CASSPSTWPTDTQYF. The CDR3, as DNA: TGTGCCAGCAGCCCATCAACGTGGCCCACAGATACGCAGTATTTT. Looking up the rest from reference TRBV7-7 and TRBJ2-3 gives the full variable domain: GAGVSQSPRYKVTKRGQDVTLRCDPISSHATLYWYQQALGQGPEFLTYFNYEAQPDKSGLPSDRFSAERPEGSISTLTIQRTEQRDSAMYRCASSPSTWPTDTQYFGPGTRLTVL.

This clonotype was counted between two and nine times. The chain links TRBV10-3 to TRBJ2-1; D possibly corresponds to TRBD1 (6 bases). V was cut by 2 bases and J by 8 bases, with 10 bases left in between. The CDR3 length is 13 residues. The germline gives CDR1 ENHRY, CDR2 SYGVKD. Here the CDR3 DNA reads TGTGCCATCAGTGAGAGACAGGTCGATGAGCAGTTCTTC. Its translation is CAISERQVDEQFF.